This T cell receptor beta chain is from a study of shared clonotypes between healthy human individuals. Naivety among CD8 cells was defined by CD45RO negativity and positive CCR7 selection, thereby excluding terminally differentiated effector memory CD45RA+ cells. Findings and limits, study-wide: Sequencing of the sorted subsets was shown by rarefaction to be incomplete despite large depth. Some clonotypes were shared by all four sorted-subset donors, while others were not shared. The non-shared ones had lower generation probabilities than the shared ones.

Losses at the gene ends were 7 bases for V and 7 bases for J; bases not matched to a gene: 7. CDR3 length: 13 residues. Germline CDR1 is WSHSY and CDR2 is SAAADI. Authors' data handling: From ImmunoSEQ came sequences covering only the junction and carrying no quality scores, so filtering differed. This table comes from immunoSEQ multiplex PCR, and its TCRdb copy is limited to in-frame clones, with some not included. The V and J calls and clone size were taken over from that table, and D and trimming were inferred from the DNA. This table has around 2.1 million clones, approximately 94% appearing once. As for this clone: Antigen specificity is unknown.

The genes are TRBV10-2 and TRBJ1-5; TRBD1 matches 7 bases. The receptor comes from a man aged 18 to 35 in good health. Some clones in this sample may be carry-over from other donors' samples. The material sequenced was naive CD8+ T cells from PBMCs. As DNA, the CDR3 is TGCGCCAGCACCTTCGACAGGGACCAGCCCCAGCATTTT. This encodes CASTFDRDQPQHF.